The 4 T cell receptor beta chains in this list originate from one sample, sequenced in a study of cytomegalovirus exposure and HLA in healthy donors. It was with 60 Vbeta and 13 Jbeta primers that the PCR ran. The assay was immunoSEQ multiplex PCR, and TCRdb's table has in-frame clones only and misses some. The sample has about 200,000 clones, roughly 84% seen once. The sample taken for sequencing was PBMCs. These receptors were obtained from a man between 50 and 59 years old in good health and CMV-seronegative.

The rearrangement joins TRBV27 to TRBJ2-1; the D gene is possibly TRBD2 (6 bases). Between the trimmed V and J ends, which lost 0 bases and 5 bases, there was a span of 8 bases. The CDR3 has 14 amino acids. CDR1 and CDR2 (germline): MNHEY, SMNVEV (reference sequence). CDR3 region: CASSLSRGDNEQFF. DNA for the CDR3: TGTGCCAGCAGTTTATCGCGCGGGGACAATGAGCAGTTCTTC.

This rearrangement joins TRBV9 to TRBJ2-5; tentative D call: TRBD2 (7 bases). V was trimmed by 0 bases and J by 3 bases, leaving 15 bases between them. The germline V gene has CDR1 SGDLS and CDR2 YYNGEE. CDR3 length: 16 residues. The CDR3 protein is CASSVGVGRGEETQYF. CDR3 bases: TGTGCCAGCAGCGTAGGGGTAGGGAGGGGGGAAGAGACCCAGTACTTC. Full variable domain (rest looked up from reference TRBV9 and TRBJ2-5): DSGVTQTPKHLITATGQRVTLRCSPRSGDLSVYWYQQSLDQGLQFLIQYYNGEERAKGNILERFSAQQFPDLHSELNLSSLELGDSALYFCASSVGVGRGEETQYFGPGTRLLVL.

The chain is built from TRBV28 and TRBJ2-7; D perhaps matches TRBD1 (6 bases). CDR3 size: 11 residues. Germline lookup yields CDR1 MDHEN and CDR2 SYDVKM. V lost 9 bases to trimming and J lost 2 bases, with 8 bases between them. The CDR3 loop is CASGGAYEQYF. The CDR3 region has the DNA TGTGCCAGTGGGGGCGCCTACGAGCAGTACTTC.

Only a few counts were recorded for this clone. The genes are TRBV6-1 and TRBJ2-5, with 8 bases aligning to TRBD1. The J call is in doubt because the DNA end fits TRBJ2-7 better. Germline V gene sequence: CDR1 MNHNS, CDR2 SASEGT. The CDR3 covers 15 residues. The CDR3 sequence is CASSQGTGSSYEQYF. The CDR3 region has the DNA TGTGCCAGCAGCCAGGGGACAGGCAGCTCCTACGAGCAGTACTTC.